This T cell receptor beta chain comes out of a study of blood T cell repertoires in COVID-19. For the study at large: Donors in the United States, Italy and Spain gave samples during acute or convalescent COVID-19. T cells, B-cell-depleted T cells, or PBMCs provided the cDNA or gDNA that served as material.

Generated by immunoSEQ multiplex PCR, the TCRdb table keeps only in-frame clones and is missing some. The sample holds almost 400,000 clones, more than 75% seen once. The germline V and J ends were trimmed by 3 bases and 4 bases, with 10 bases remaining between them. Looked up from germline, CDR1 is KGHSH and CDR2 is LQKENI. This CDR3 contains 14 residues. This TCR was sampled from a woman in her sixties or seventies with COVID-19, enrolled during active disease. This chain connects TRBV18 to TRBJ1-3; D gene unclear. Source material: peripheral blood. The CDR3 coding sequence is TGTGCCAGCTCACCCCCGACGGGAGGAAACACCATATATTTT. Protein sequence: CASSPPTGGNTIYF.